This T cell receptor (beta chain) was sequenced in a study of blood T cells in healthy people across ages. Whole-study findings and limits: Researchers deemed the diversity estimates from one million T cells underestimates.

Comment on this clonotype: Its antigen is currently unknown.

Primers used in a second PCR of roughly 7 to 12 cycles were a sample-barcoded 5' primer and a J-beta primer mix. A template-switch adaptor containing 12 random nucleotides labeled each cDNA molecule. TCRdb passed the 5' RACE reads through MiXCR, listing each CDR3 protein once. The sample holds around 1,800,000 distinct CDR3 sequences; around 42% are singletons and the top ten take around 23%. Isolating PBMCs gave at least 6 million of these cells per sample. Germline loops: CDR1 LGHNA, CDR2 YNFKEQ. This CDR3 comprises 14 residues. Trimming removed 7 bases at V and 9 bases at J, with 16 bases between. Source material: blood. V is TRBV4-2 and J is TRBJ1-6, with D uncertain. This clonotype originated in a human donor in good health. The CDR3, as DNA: TGTGCCAGCACCTTTGGAGGGATAGGTTCACCCCTCCACTTT. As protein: CASTFGGIGSPLHF.